These 28 T cell receptor beta chains were all obtained from the same sample, sequenced in a study of blood T cell repertoires in COVID-19. Data came from immunoSEQ multiplex PCR; TCRdb stores just in-frame clones and leaves some out. The sample contains around 300,000 clones, 85% to 90% of which appear only once. Sequencing input: PBMCs or T cells enriched from blood (not recorded which). Source of these receptors: a woman in her late teens or twenties who had recovered from COVID-19.

The rearrangement links TRBV3-1 (or the pseudogene TRBV3-2) to TRBJ1-6; TRBD1 matches at 7 bases. Trimming removed 2 bases from V and 14 bases from J; junction bases left unmatched: 6. The CDR3 has 13 residues. CDR1 is LGHDT and CDR2 is YNNKEL in the germline V gene (reference sequence). The DNA for the CDR3 is TGTGCCAGCAGCCAAACCGACAGGGAGGCCCTCCACTTT. Amino acid sequence: CASSQTDREALHF.

This chain joins TRBV5-5 and TRBJ1-1, with a tentative D call TRBD1 (6 bases). The V end was cut by 0 bases, the J end by 7 bases, with 10 bases between. The CDR3 is made up of 13 amino acids. Germline loops: CDR1 SGHKS, CDR2 YYEKEE (reference sequence). CDR3 bases: TGTGCCAGCAGCTTGGGGGCAGGGGTTGAAGCTTTCTTT. Its translation: CASSLGAGVEAFF. Combining the CDR3 with reference TRBV5-5 and TRBJ1-1 gives the whole variable domain DAGVTQSPTHLIKTRGQQVTLRCSPISGHKSVSWYQQVLGQGPQFIFQYYEKEERGRGNFPDRFSARQFPNYSSELNVNALLLGDSALYLCASSLGAGVEAFFGQGTRLTVV.

The V and J genes are TRBV13 and TRBJ1-1, with TRBD1 identical over 10 bases. Germline V gene lookup returns CDR1 PRHDT and CDR2 FYEKMQ (reference sequence). V trimming: 5 bases; J trimming: 3 bases; junction bases outside the gene matches: 9. There are 16 residues in the CDR3. Here the CDR3 reads CASSPDRGLGDTEAFF. The CDR3 DNA reads TGTGCCAGCAGCCCCGACAGGGGGCTCGGCGACACTGAAGCTTTCTTT.

This clone appeared once. V is TRBV20-1 and J is TRBJ2-1, with D possibly TRBD1 on 5 matching bases. The V end lost 3 bases, the J end lost 9 bases, and 12 bases lay between the germline ends. CDR1 DFQATT and CDR2 SNEGSKA come from the germline V gene (reference sequence). There are 12 residues in the CDR3. The CDR3: CSASGEQAEQFF. The CDR3 coding sequence is TGCAGTGCTAGTGGCGAACAGGCTGAGCAGTTCTTC.

This clone was counted many times. Other DNA sequences within the sample encode an identical CDR3. The chain is built from TRBV3-1 (or the pseudogene TRBV3-2) and TRBJ1-6; perhaps TRBD1 as D (5 bases). This CDR3 has 15 residues. Germline CDR1 and CDR2: LGHDT and YNNKEL (reference sequence). Trimming pared 1 base from V and 6 bases from J, leaving 10 bases between. CDR3 in amino acids: CASSQARDFNSPLHF. CDR3 in DNA: TGTGCCAGCAGCCAAGCCCGGGACTTTAATTCACCCCTCCACTTT.

This chain connects TRBV5-1 to TRBJ2-7, with 12 positions matching TRBD2. V shed 0 bases and J 5 bases; nucleotides not matched to a gene: 6. The CDR3 totals 16 residues. CDR1 and CDR2 from the germline V gene are SGHRS and YFSETQ. The CDR3 DNA reads TGCGCCAGCAGCTTGGTCGCTAGCGGGGGGGCCAACGAGCAGTACTTC. Its protein is CASSLVASGGANEQYF.

This clone was observed once. The chain couples TRBV6-5 to TRBJ1-5; 7 bases line up with TRBD1. The CDR3 has 14 residues. Germline values: CDR1 MNHEY, CDR2 SVGAGI. The V segment lost 5 bases and the J segment 4 bases; nucleotides outside the gene matches: 5. The CDR3 region is CASSRPGGNQPQHF. CDR3 nucleotide sequence: TGTGCCAGCAGTAGGCCAGGGGGAAATCAGCCCCAGCATTTT.

The chain is built from TRBV19 and TRBJ2-2; 8 nucleotides line up with TRBD1. V lost 7 bases and J lost 2; bases outside the gene matches: 6. CDR3 length: 15 residues. Looked up from germline, CDR1 is LNHDA and CDR2 is SQIVND (reference sequence). The CDR3 protein is CASTGQGVNTGELFF. The DNA of the CDR3 is TGTGCCAGTACTGGACAGGGCGTTAACACCGGGGAGCTGTTTTTT.

This clone was seen a single time. This chain connects TRBV5-6 to TRBJ1-1, with a weak D call TRBD1 (5 bases). CDR1 is SGHDT and CDR2 is YYEEEE in the germline V gene. V lost 2 bases and J 7 bases, leaving 18 bases between the germline ends. The CDR3 totals 15 residues. CDR3 coding DNA: TGTGCCAGCAGCTTTTTTGGACACGGTGACGGTGAAGCTTTCTTT. This gives the protein CASSFFGHGDGEAFF.

CDR3 residues: CASSHFTYEQYF. DNA for the CDR3: TGTGCCAGCAGCCACTTTACCTACGAGCAGTACTTC. The chain employs TRBV3-1 (or the pseudogene TRBV3-2) and TRBJ2-7, with D uncertain. The CDR3 length is 12 residues. V shed 3 bases and J shed 2 bases, with 5 bases lying between them. CDR1 is LGHDT, CDR2 YNNKEL, per germline (reference sequence).

The chain couples TRBV2 to TRBJ1-5, with D perhaps TRBD1 (5 bases). V lost 6 bases to trimming and J lost 1 base, with 10 bases between them. The CDR3 runs to 14 residues. Germline assignment: CDR1 SNHLY and CDR2 FYNNEI. The CDR3 DNA follows: TGTGCCAGCAGCGCAGGGTTAAGCAATCAGCCCCAGCATTTT. Encoded protein: CASSAGLSNQPQHF.

The chain carries TRBV5-1 and TRBJ2-2, with 8 bases lining up with TRBD1. CDR3 length: 16 residues. From germline, CDR1 is SGHRS and CDR2 YFSETQ. V was clipped by 4 bases and J by 6 bases; unmatched bases: 11. CDR3 DNA: TGCGCCAGCAGCCCGGGGGCAGGGGGCGCGGCCGGGGAGCTGTTTTTT. This translates into CASSPGAGGAAGELFF.

This clone has just one count. V is TRBV11-1 and J is TRBJ2-3; 11 bases fit TRBD1. V was clipped by 5 bases and J by 4 bases; unmatched bases: 5. Germline V gene sequence: CDR1 SGHAT, CDR2 FQDESV (reference sequence). The CDR3 covers 15 residues. The CDR3 here is CASSRGTGGSDTQYF. The CDR3 coding sequence is TGTGCCAGCAGCCGAGGGACAGGGGGATCAGATACGCAGTATTTT.

The V gene is TRBV29-1, the J gene TRBJ2-1, with D uncertain. The CDR3 totals 11 residues. Trimming removed 6 bases at V and 9 bases at J, with 12 bases between. The germline V gene encodes CDR1 SQVTM and CDR2 ANQGSEA. This chain's CDR3 is CSVTPPREQFF. As DNA, the CDR3 is TGCAGCGTGACTCCTCCTCGTGAGCAGTTCTTC.

The rearrangement joins TRBV5-1 to TRBJ2-4; possible D gene TRBD2, 5 bases. The CDR3 runs to 15 residues. The V gene lost 3 bases and the J gene lost 6 bases, with 16 bases spanning the gap. Germline lookup yields CDR1 SGHRS and CDR2 YFSETQ. DNA of the CDR3: TGCGCCAGCAGCTCATACAGCCCCGAGGGAAACATTCAGTACTTC. It codes for CASSSYSPEGNIQYF.

The chain is built from TRBV7-8 and TRBJ1-5; TRBD1 matches 9 bases. The germline gives CDR1 SGHVS, CDR2 FQNEAQ. This CDR3 has 15 amino acids. V lost 6 bases, J lost 8 bases, and 11 bases stayed unmatched. CDR3 amino acids: CASSSLQGAGKPQHF. The CDR3 coding sequence is TGTGCCAGCAGTTCTTTACAGGGGGCTGGTAAGCCCCAGCATTTT. Full variable domain (rest looked up from reference TRBV7-8 and TRBJ1-5): GAGVSQSPRYKVAKRGQDVALRCDPISGHVSLFWYQQALGQGPEFLTYFQNEAQLDKSGLPSDRFFAERPEGSVSTLKIQRTQQEDSAVYLCASSSLQGAGKPQHFGDGTRLSIL.

The chain links TRBV20-1 to TRBJ2-7; D call uncertain. Germline V gene sequence: CDR1 DFQATT, CDR2 SNEGSKA (reference sequence). V was pared by 3 bases and J by 2 bases, with 5 bases between. The CDR3 loop spans 11 amino acids. The CDR3 DNA reads TGCAGTGCTAGGCGAACCTACGAGCAGTACTTC. Its translation: CSARRTYEQYF.

The chain joins TRBV9 to TRBJ1-2; D is undetermined. The germline CDR1 and CDR2 sequences are SGDLS and YYNGEE. The CDR3 is 15 residues long. Trimming shortened V by 0 bases and J by 2 bases, and 11 bases separated the two germline ends. The CDR3 is CASSVGTVLNYGYTF. The CDR3 DNA follows: TGTGCCAGCAGCGTAGGAACAGTGCTAAACTATGGCTACACCTTC. The variable domain in full, with the rest retrieved from reference TRBV9 and TRBJ1-2, is DSGVTQTPKHLITATGQRVTLRCSPRSGDLSVYWYQQSLDQGLQFLIQYYNGEERAKGNILERFSAQQFPDLHSELNLSSLELGDSALYFCASSVGTVLNYGYTFGSGTRLTVV.

The chain joins TRBV7-2 to TRBJ2-1; the match to TRBD2 covers 12 bases. The junction had 4 bases not matched to a gene; V was cut back by 5 bases and J by 8 bases. The CDR3 extends over 14 amino acids. Looked up from germline, CDR1 is SGHTA and CDR2 is FQGNSA. CDR3 protein: CASSDRTSGDEQFF. The DNA of the CDR3 is TGTGCCAGCAGCGATAGGACTAGCGGGGATGAGCAGTTCTTC.

The chain combines TRBV10-3 with TRBJ2-3, with D maybe TRBD2 (6 bases). The germline V and J ends were trimmed by 1 base and 4 bases, with 15 bases remaining between them. Per germline, CDR1 ENHRY and CDR2 SYGVKD. The CDR3 totals 16 residues. The chain's CDR3 is CAISEFGGGNADTQYF. The CDR3 DNA is TGTGCCATCAGTGAGTTCGGGGGTGGGAATGCAGATACGCAGTATTTT.

The V gene is TRBV19, the J gene TRBJ1-2; D is unresolved. Germline V lookup: CDR1 LNHDA, CDR2 SQIVND (reference sequence). This CDR3 has 13 residues. The V end was cut by 3 bases, the J end by 4 bases, with 9 bases between. CDR3 sequence reads: CASSITASYGYTF. The DNA of the CDR3 is TGTGCCAGTAGTATCACAGCAAGCTATGGCTACACCTTC.

V gene TRBV6-5 combines with J gene TRBJ2-3; weak D call: TRBD2 (7 bases). The CDR3 runs to 14 residues. Trimming removed 3 bases at V and 4 bases at J, with 11 bases between. Germline values: CDR1 MNHEY, CDR2 SVGAGI. The CDR3 DNA sequence: TGTGCCAGCAGTTATGGGGGGGGCGCAGATACGCAGTATTTT. It translates to CASSYGGGADTQYF.

The V call is TRBV9, the J call TRBJ2-1; 11 nucleotides match TRBD2. Germline V gene data show CDR1 as SGDLS and CDR2 as YYNGEE. The CDR3 is made up of 15 amino acids. Trimming cost V 2 bases and J 8 bases; bases outside gene matches: 6. The CDR3 nucleotides read TGTGCCAGCAGCGTTAGCGGGGGGGCCTTCGATGAGCAGTTCTTC. As protein: CASSVSGGAFDEQFF.

V usage is TRBV7-2 and J usage is TRBJ1-1; D possibly corresponds to TRBD1 (6 bases). V lost 6 bases and J 6 bases, leaving 14 bases between the germline ends. CDR1 and CDR2 (germline): SGHTA, FQGNSA. The CDR3 is made up of 13 amino acids. The CDR3 nucleotides read TGTGCCAGCAGTAGGACAGTCCGCTCTGAAGCTTTCTTT. It yields the protein CASSRTVRSEAFF.

The chain has TRBV10-2 and TRBJ2-1; D not resolved. The CDR3 has 14 residues. V lost 6 bases and J lost 4, with 13 bases in between. CDR1 is WSHSY, CDR2 SAAADI, per germline. CDR3 amino acids: CASSKRSAYNEQFF. The CDR3 DNA is TGCGCCAGCAGCAAAAGGAGCGCTTACAATGAGCAGTTCTTC.

The gene calls are TRBV11-2 and TRBJ1-2; 8 bases align to TRBD1. CDR3 length: 14 amino acids. After removal of 6 bases from V and 5 bases from J, the junction contained 8 bases not matched to a gene. CDR1 and CDR2 (germline): SGHAT, FQNNGV. The CDR3 spells CASSKGQGNYGYTF. As DNA, the CDR3 is TGTGCCAGCAGTAAAGGACAGGGTAATTATGGCTACACCTTC. The full variable domain, rest sourced from reference TRBV11-2 and TRBJ1-2, is EAGVAQSPRYKIIEKRQSVAFWCNPISGHATLYWYQQILGQGPKLLIQFQNNGVVDDSQLPKDRFSAERLKGVDSTLKIQPAKLEDSAVYLCASSKGQGNYGYTFGSGTRLTVV.

V and J are TRBV19 and TRBJ2-3; D is possibly TRBD1 (6 bases). Trimming removed 5 bases at V and 6 bases at J, with 18 bases between. The CDR3 is 15 residues long. Germline V gene sequence: CDR1 LNHDA, CDR2 SQIVND (reference sequence). CDR3 sequence: CASSRKQGWLDTQYF. In nucleotides, the CDR3 is TGTGCCAGTAGTCGAAAACAGGGCTGGTTGGATACGCAGTATTTT.

V usage is TRBV6-5 and J usage is TRBJ1-6; 7 nucleotides match TRBD1. The germline V gene encodes CDR1 MNHEY and CDR2 SVGAGI. V was pared by 6 bases and J by 7 bases, with 6 bases of the junction left unmatched. There are 14 residues in the CDR3. Written as DNA, the CDR3 is TGTGCCAGCAGCCGACAGGGTCGAAATTCACCCCTCCACTTT. It is translated as CASSRQGRNSPLHF.